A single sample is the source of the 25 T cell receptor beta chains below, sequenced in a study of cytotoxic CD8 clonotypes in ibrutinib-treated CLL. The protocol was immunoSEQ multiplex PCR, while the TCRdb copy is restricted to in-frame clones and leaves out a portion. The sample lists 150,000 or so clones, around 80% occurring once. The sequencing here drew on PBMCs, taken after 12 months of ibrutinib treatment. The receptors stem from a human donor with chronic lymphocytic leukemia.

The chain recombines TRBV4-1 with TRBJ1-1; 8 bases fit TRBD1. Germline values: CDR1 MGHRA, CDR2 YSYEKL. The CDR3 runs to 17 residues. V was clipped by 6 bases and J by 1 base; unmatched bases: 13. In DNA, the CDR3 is TGCGCCAGCAGGCCCAGGGGGCCGACAACAGCGAACACTGAAGCTTTCTTT. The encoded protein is CASRPRGPTTANTEAFF.

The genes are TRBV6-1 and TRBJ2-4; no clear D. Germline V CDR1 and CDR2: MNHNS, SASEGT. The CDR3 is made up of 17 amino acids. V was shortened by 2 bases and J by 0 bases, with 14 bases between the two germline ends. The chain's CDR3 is CASSENVSRLAKNIQYF. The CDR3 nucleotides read TGTGCCAGCAGTGAAAACGTGAGCAGACTAGCCAAAAACATTCAGTACTTC.

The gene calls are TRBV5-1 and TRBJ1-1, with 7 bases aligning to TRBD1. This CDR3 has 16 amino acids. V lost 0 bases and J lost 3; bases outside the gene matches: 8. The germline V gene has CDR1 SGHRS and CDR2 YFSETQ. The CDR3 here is CASSLGQGWRYTEAFF. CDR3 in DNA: TGCGCCAGCAGCTTGGGACAGGGATGGAGGTACACTGAAGCTTTCTTT. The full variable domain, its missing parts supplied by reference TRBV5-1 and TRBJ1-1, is KAGVTQTPRYLIKTRGQQVTLSCSPISGHRSVSWYQQTPGQGLQFLFEYFSETQRNKGNFPGRFSGRQFSNSRSEMNVSTLELGDSALYLCASSLGQGWRYTEAFFGQGTRLTVV.

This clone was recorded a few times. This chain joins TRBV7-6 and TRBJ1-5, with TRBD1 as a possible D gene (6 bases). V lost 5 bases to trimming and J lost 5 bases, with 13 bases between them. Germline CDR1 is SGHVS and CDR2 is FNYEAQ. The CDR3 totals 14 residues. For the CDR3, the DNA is TGTGCCAGCAGCACATCGACAGGAGATCAGCCCCAGCATTTT. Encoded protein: CASSTSTGDQPQHF.

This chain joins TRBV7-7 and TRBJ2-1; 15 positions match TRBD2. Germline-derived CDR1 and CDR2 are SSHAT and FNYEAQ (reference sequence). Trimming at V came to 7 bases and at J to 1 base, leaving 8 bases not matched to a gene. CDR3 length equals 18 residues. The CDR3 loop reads CASTLGLAGGRSYNEQFF. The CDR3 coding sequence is TGTGCCAGCACCCTAGGACTAGCGGGAGGGCGATCCTACAATGAGCAGTTCTTC.

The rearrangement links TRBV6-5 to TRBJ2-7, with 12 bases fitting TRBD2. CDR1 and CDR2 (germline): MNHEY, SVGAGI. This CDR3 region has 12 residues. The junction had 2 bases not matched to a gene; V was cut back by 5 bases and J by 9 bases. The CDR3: CASSQGLAGQYF. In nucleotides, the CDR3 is TGTGCCAGCAGTCAGGGACTAGCGGGGCAGTACTTC.

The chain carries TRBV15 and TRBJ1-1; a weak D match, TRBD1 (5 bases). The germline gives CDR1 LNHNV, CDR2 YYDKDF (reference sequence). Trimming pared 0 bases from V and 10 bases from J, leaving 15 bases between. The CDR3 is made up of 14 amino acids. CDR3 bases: TGTGCCACCAGCAGAGATTTTGCTGGGGCAGTAGCTTTCTTT. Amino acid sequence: CATSRDFAGAVAFF.

Here the CDR3 DNA reads TGTGCCAGCAGTTACCAGGCGGGGAACACTGAAGCTTTCTTT. This translates into CASSYQAGNTEAFF. The chain uses TRBV6-6 and TRBJ1-1; no clear D gene. Between the trimmed V and J ends, which lost 2 bases and 1 base, there was a span of 8 bases. Germline CDR1 reads MNHNY; CDR2 reads SVGAGI (reference sequence). CDR3 length: 14 residues.

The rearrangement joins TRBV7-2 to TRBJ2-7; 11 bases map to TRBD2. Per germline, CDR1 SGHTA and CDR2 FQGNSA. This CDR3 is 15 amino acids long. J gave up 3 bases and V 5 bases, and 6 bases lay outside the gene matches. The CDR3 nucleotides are TGTGCCAGCAGCCCTCTAGCGGGAGGAGGCTACGAGCAGTACTTC. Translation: CASSPLAGGGYEQYF.

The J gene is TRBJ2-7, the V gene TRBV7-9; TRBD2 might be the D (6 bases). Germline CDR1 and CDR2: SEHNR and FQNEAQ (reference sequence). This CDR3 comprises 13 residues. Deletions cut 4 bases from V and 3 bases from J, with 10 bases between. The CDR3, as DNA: TGTGCCAGCAGCTCGGGACTCAACTACGAGCAGTACTTC. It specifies CASSSGLNYEQYF.

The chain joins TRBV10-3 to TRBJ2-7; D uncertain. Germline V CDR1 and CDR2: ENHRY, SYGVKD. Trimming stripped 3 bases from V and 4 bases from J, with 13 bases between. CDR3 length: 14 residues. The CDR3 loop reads CAISERPSSYEQYF. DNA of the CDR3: TGTGCCATCAGTGAACGTCCCAGTAGTTACGAGCAGTACTTC.

CDR3 nucleotide sequence: TGTGCCAGCAGTCGGGGAGACGGCATTCAGTACTTC. Translating it yields CASSRGDGIQYF. The J gene is TRBJ2-4, the V gene TRBV11-2, with a weak D call TRBD2 (5 bases). V shed 6 bases and J shed 9 bases, with 12 bases lying between them. This CDR3 comprises 12 residues. CDR1 and CDR2 from the germline V gene are SGHAT and FQNNGV.

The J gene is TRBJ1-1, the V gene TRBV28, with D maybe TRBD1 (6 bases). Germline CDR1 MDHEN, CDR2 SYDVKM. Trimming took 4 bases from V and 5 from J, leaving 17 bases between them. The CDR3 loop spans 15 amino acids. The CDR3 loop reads CASSSPTGRATEAFF. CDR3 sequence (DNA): TGTGCCAGCAGTTCCCCCACAGGGCGGGCGACTGAAGCTTTCTTT. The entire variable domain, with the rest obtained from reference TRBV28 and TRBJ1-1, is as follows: DVKVTQSSRYLVKRTGEKVFLECVQDMDHENMFWYRQDPGLGLRLIYFSYDVKMKEKGDIPEGYSVSREKKERFSLILESASTNQTSMYLCASSSPTGRATEAFFGQGTRLTVV.

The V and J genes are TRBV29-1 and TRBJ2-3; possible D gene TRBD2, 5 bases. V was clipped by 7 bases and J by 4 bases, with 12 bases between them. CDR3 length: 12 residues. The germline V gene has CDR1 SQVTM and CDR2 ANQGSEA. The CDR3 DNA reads TGCAGCGGGACTTTCAGCGCAGATACGCAGTATTTT. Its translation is CSGTFSADTQYF.

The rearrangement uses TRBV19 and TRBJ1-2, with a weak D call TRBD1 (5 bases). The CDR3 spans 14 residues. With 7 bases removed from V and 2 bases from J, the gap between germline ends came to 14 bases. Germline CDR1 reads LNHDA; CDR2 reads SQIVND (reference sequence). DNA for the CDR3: TGTGCCAGTACGACCACGACAGCAAACTATGGCTACACCTTC. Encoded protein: CASTTTTANYGYTF.

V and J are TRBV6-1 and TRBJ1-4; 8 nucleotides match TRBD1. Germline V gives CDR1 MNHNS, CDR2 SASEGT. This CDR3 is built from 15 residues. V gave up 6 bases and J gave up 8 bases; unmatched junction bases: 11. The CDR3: CASREWTGLGEKLFF. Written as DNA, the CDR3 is TGTGCCAGCAGGGAGTGGACAGGGCTAGGCGAAAAACTGTTTTTT.

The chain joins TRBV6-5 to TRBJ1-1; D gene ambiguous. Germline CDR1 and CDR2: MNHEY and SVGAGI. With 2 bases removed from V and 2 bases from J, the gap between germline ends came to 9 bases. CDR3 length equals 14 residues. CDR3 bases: TGTGCCAGCAGTTACGGGAACAGAAACACTGAAGCTTTCTTT. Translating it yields CASSYGNRNTEAFF.

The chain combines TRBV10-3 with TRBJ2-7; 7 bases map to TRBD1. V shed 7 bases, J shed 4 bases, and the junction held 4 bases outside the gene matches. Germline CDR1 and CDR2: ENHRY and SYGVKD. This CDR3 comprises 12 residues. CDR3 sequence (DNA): TGTGCCATCAAAACGACAGGGTACGAGCAGTACTTC. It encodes CAIKTTGYEQYF.

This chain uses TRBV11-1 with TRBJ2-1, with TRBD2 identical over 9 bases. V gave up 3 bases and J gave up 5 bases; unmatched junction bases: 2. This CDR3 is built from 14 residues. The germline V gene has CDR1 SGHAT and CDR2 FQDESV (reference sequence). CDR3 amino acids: CASSFSGRHNEQFF. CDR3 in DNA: TGTGCCAGCAGCTTTAGCGGGAGACACAATGAGCAGTTCTTC.

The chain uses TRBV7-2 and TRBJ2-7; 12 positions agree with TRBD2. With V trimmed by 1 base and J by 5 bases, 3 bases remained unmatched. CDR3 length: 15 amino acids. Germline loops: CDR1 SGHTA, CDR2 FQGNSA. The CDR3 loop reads CASSLERLAGDEQYF. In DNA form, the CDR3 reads TGTGCCAGCAGCTTAGAAAGACTAGCGGGAGACGAGCAGTACTTC.

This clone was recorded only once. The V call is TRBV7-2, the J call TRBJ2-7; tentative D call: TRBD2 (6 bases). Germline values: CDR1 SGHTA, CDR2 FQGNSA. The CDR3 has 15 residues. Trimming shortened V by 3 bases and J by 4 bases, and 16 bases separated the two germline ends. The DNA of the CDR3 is TGTGCCAGCAGCTTTTCCCTAGGCGGGGTATACGAGCAGTACTTC. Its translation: CASSFSLGGVYEQYF.

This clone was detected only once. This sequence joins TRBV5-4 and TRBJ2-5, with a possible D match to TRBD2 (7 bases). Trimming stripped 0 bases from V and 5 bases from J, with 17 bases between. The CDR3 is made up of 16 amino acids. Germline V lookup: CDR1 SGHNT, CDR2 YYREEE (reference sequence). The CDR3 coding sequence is TGTGCCAGCAGCTTGGGGGGGGCAGCGGGATTGGAGACCCAGTACTTC. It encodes CASSLGGAAGLETQYF.

CDR3 in amino acids: CASSPGGDYEQYF. CDR3 DNA sequence: TGTGCCAGCTCCCCCGGAGGGGACTACGAGCAGTACTTC. The J gene is TRBJ2-7, the V gene TRBV18; tentative D call: TRBD2 (6 bases). In germline, CDR1 is KGHSH, CDR2 LQKENI. This CDR3 is 13 amino acids long. V lost 6 bases to trimming and J lost 3 bases, with 12 bases between them.

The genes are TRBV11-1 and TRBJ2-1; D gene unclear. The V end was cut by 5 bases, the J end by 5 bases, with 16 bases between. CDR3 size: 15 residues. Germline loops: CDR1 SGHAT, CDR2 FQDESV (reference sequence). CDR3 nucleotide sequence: TGTGCCAGCAGCCCGCTGCGTAGATATAACAATGAGCAGTTCTTC. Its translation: CASSPLRRYNNEQFF.

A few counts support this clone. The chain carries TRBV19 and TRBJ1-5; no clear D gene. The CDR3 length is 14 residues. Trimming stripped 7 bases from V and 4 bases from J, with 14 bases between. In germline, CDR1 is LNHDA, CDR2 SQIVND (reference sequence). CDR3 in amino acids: CASKDGGWNQPQHF. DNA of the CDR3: TGTGCCAGTAAGGATGGAGGTTGGAATCAGCCCCAGCATTTT. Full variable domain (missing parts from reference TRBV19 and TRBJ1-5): DGGITQSPKYLFRKEGQNVTLSCEQNLNHDAMYWYRQDPGQGLRLIYYSQIVNDFQKGDIAEGYSVSREKKESFPLTVTSAQKNPTAFYLCASKDGGWNQPQHFGDGTRLSIL.